The rows below give T cell receptor beta chains drawn from one sample of a study of blood T cells in healthy people across ages. TCRdb re-called the 5' RACE reads with MiXCR, one entry per CDR3 protein. The sample includes over 1,200,000 distinct CDR3 sequences, almost 60% of them seen just once. The sample was blood. The receptors were gathered from a man between 18 and 35 years old in good health. Both conserved end residues are part of each CDR3. Fields, in order: J gene, V gene, D gene, clone size, CDR3 protein, CDR3 DNA. The D gene is left open where the match is weak. Some rows mark clone size as missing; the rest say once, few, many or name a class of expanded clone.

TRBJ2-3	TRBV20-1	-	-	CSARVRSPTDTQYF	TGCAGTGCTAGGGTGCGCAGTCCCACAGATACGCAGTATTTT
TRBJ2-1	TRBV13	TRBD1	few	CASSFRFLRDRGNEQFF	TGTGCCAGCAGCTTCCGGTTCCTCCGGGACAGGGGTAATGAGCAGTTCTTC
TRBJ2-1	TRBV2	-	-	CASSMVRGYNEQFF	TGTGCCAGCAGTATGGTCAGAGGCTACAATGAGCAGTTCTTC
TRBJ2-2	TRBV12-3/TRBV12-4	TRBD2	-	CASSQGLGLAGSSGELFF	TGTGCCAGCAGCCAGGGCCTGGGACTAGCGGGATCCTCCGGGGAGCTGTTTTTT
TRBJ1-3	TRBV15	-	few	CATSRDGGSGNTIYF	TGTGCCACCAGCAGAGATGGGGGCTCTGGAAACACCATATATTTT
TRBJ2-1	TRBV29-1	TRBD2	-	CSVGPLAGKGLNEQFF	TGCAGCGTTGGCCCACTAGCGGGTAAAGGACTCAATGAGCAGTTCTTC
TRBJ1-6	TRBV5-4	-	-	CASSLSYRVVSYNSPLHF	TGTGCCAGCAGCCTCTCCTATAGGGTAGTCTCCTATAATTCACCCCTCCACTTT
TRBJ2-5	TRBV27	TRBD1	-	CASSTGTGGYF	TGTGCCAGCAGTACTGGGACAGGGGGGTACTTC
TRBJ2-7	TRBV4-2	TRBD1	-	CASSQIRQGAYEQYF	TGTGCCAGCAGCCAAATACGACAGGGGGCCTACGAGCAGTACTTC
TRBJ2-3	TRBV15	TRBD2	once	CATSPLTLAGATDTQYF	TGTGCCACCAGCCCCCTGACCCTAGCGGGGGCCACAGATACGCAGTATTTT
TRBJ2-7	TRBV29-1	TRBD2	once	CSVEDRSSGGARHNEQYF	TGCAGCGTTGAAGACCGGTCTAGCGGGGGGGCCAGGCACAATGAGCAGTACTTC
TRBJ1-2	TRBV3-1	-	-	CASNPLGPNYGYTF	TGTGCCAGCAACCCCCTAGGTCCAAACTATGGCTACACCTTC
TRBJ2-7	TRBV7-8	TRBD2	-	CASSLNPWRGGLDEQYF	TGTGCCAGCAGCTTAAACCCTTGGCGGGGGGGACTCGACGAGCAGTACTTC
TRBJ2-7	TRBV6-5	-	-	CASSWGHPREPYEQYF	TGTGCCAGCAGTTGGGGCCACCCAAGGGAACCCTACGAGCAGTACTTC
TRBJ2-1	TRBV7-8	-	-	CASSLERGAISYNEQFF	TGTGCCAGCAGCTTAGAGAGAGGGGCAATCTCCTACAATGAGCAGTTCTTC
TRBJ2-7	TRBV15	TRBD2	-	CATSFRTSGAYEQYF	TGTGCCACCAGCTTCCGGACTAGCGGAGCCTACGAGCAGTACTTC
TRBJ2-7	TRBV5-6	TRBD2	-	CASSFYNFRLAGSVAYEQYF	TGTGCCAGCAGCTTTTATAACTTTAGGCTAGCGGGATCAGTAGCCTACGAGCAGTACTTC
TRBJ2-1	TRBV12-3/TRBV12-4	TRBD1	-	CASSLPRGAGGVNEQFF	TGTGCCAGCAGTCTTCCCCGTGGGGCAGGGGGCGTAAATGAGCAGTTCTTC
TRBJ2-3	TRBV2	TRBD1	-	CASRRGRTGGASDTQYF	TGTGCCAGCAGGCGGGGGAGGACAGGGGGCGCCTCAGATACGCAGTATTTT
TRBJ1-6	TRBV7-2	-	-	CASSLEGGTDSPLHF	TGTGCCAGCAGCTTAGAAGGGGGAACGGATTCACCCCTCCACTTT
TRBJ2-7	TRBV5-1	-	-	CASSWPQGGAYEQYF	TGCGCCAGCAGCTGGCCTCAGGGGGGTGCCTACGAGCAGTACTTC
TRBJ2-1	TRBV12-3/TRBV12-4	TRBD2	-	CASSFRSGGANEQFF	TGTGCCAGCAGTTTTAGGAGCGGGGGGGCCAATGAGCAGTTCTTC
TRBJ2-2	TRBV25-1	TRBD1	-	CASGQGPNTGELFF	TGTGCCAGCGGACAGGGTCCGAACACCGGGGAGCTGTTTTTT
TRBJ2-2	TRBV7-9	-	-	CASSNGDLNTGELFF	TGTGCCAGCAGCAACGGCGACTTGAACACCGGGGAGCTGTTTTTT
TRBJ2-5	TRBV6-2/TRBV6-3	-	once	CASSTERRTQYF	TGTGCCAGCAGTACTGAACGTAGGACCCAGTACTTC
TRBJ2-1	TRBV7-2	TRBD2	-	CASRPTSGKEQFF	TGTGCCAGCAGACCAACGAGCGGGAAAGAGCAGTTCTTC
TRBJ2-5	TRBV28	-	-	CASSFSFITPKETQYF	TGTGCCAGCAGTTTTTCTTTCATAACACCTAAAGAGACCCAGTACTTC
TRBJ1-2	TRBV10-3	TRBD1	-	CATPLTTGATRNGYTF	TGTGCCACCCCACTTACGACAGGGGCGACTAGGAATGGCTACACCTTC
TRBJ2-5	TRBV4-3	TRBD2	medium-sized	CASSPRLAGAGTQYF	TGCGCCAGCAGCCCAAGACTAGCGGGGGCAGGGACCCAGTACTTC
TRBJ1-2	TRBV2	-	-	CASSSDLISYGYTF	TGTGCCAGCAGCTCGGACTTAATCTCTTATGGCTACACCTTC
TRBJ2-5	TRBV3-1	-	-	CASSRSADPREETQYF	TGTGCCAGCAGCCGTTCTGCCGACCCCCGCGAGGAGACCCAGTACTTC
TRBJ2-2	TRBV20-1	TRBD2	-	CSAHLGVAGPNTGELFF	TGCAGTGCTCATCTGGGGGTAGCGGGGCCTAACACCGGGGAGCTGTTTTTT
TRBJ2-5	TRBV29-1	-	-	CSVEEWPGTGETQYF	TGCAGCGTTGAAGAATGGCCCGGAACAGGGGAGACCCAGTACTTC
TRBJ2-7	TRBV6-8	TRBD1	-	CASSYLIWTGRYEQYF	TGTGCCAGCAGTTATTTAATCTGGACAGGACGTTACGAGCAGTACTTC
TRBJ2-7	TRBV4-1	TRBD1	-	CASSQGQGGTEQYF	TGCGCCAGCAGCCAAGGACAGGGTGGTACCGAGCAGTACTTC
TRBJ1-1	TRBV20-1	-	-	CSARDWAEGRTEAFF	TGCAGTGCTAGAGATTGGGCGGAGGGGAGGACTGAAGCTTTCTTT
TRBJ2-7	TRBV28	-	-	CASSTQGRDPYEQYF	TGTGCCAGCAGTACCCAGGGTAGGGACCCTTACGAGCAGTACTTC
TRBJ2-1	TRBV5-5	TRBD2	-	CASSWRGGSYNEQFF	TGTGCCAGCAGCTGGCGGGGGGGGTCCTACAATGAGCAGTTCTTC
TRBJ2-3	TRBV20-1	-	few	CSAPRDPSTDTQYF	TGCAGCGCGCCCCGCGACCCGAGCACAGATACGCAGTATTTT
TRBJ2-1	TRBV13	TRBD2	few	CASSLSGEGHNEQFF	TGTGCCAGCAGCTTAAGCGGGGAAGGGCACAATGAGCAGTTCTTC
TRBJ1-5	TRBV6-2/TRBV6-3	TRBD1	-	CASSSRQGVTQPQHF	TGTGCCAGCAGTTCCCGACAGGGGGTTACTCAGCCCCAGCATTTT
TRBJ2-4	TRBV7-9	TRBD1	few	CASSLMDRVIQYF	TGTGCCAGCAGCTTAATGGACAGGGTCATTCAGTACTTC
TRBJ2-7	TRBV7-2	TRBD1	many	CASSFTGGAGAYEQYF	TGTGCCAGCAGTTTCACAGGGGGCGCGGGAGCGTACGAGCAGTACTTC
TRBJ2-3	TRBV20-1	-	-	CSARDGLYTDTQYF	TGCAGTGCTAGAGATGGGCTTTACACAGATACGCAGTATTTT
TRBJ1-4	TRBV20-1	-	-	CSASPDPWEKLFF	TGCAGTGCTAGTCCCGACCCATGGGAAAAACTGTTTTTT
TRBJ2-2	TRBV10-3	-	-	CAISASGGELFF	TGTGCCATCAGCGCTTCGGGGGGGGAGCTGTTTTTT
TRBJ2-1	TRBV7-8	TRBD2	once	CASSPSGIGANEQFF	TGTGCCAGCAGCCCTAGCGGGATTGGCGCCAATGAGCAGTTCTTC
TRBJ1-2	TRBV12-3/TRBV12-4	TRBD1	-	CASRTMTGYDYGYTF	TGTGCCAGCAGGACCATGACAGGGTATGACTATGGCTACACCTTC
TRBJ1-2	TRBV12-3/TRBV12-4	TRBD1	many	CASSPGQGNTGYTF	TGTGCCAGCAGTCCGGGACAGGGGAACACTGGCTACACCTTC
TRBJ2-7	TRBV9	-	-	CASSAGTIYEQYF	TGTGCCAGCAGCGCCGGGACAATCTACGAGCAGTACTTC
TRBJ2-7	TRBV29-1	-	-	CSVVGNLDYEQYF	TGCAGCGTTGTAGGGAACCTTGACTACGAGCAGTACTTC
TRBJ1-2	TRBV27	-	-	CASSSLGTYYGYTF	TGTGCCAGCAGTTCCCTGGGGACGTACTATGGCTACACCTTC
TRBJ2-5	TRBV4-1	TRBD2	-	CASSLSPGLAGETQYF	TGCGCCAGCAGCCTATCTCCGGGACTAGCCGGGGAGACCCAGTACTTC
TRBJ2-7	TRBV4-1	TRBD1	few	CASNPRQGGSYEQYF	TGCGCCAGCAACCCCCGACAGGGGGGTTCCTACGAGCAGTACTTC
TRBJ1-5	TRBV27	TRBD1	-	CASSVQGRNQPQHF	TGTGCCAGCAGTGTACAGGGGAGGAATCAGCCCCAGCATTTT
TRBJ2-7	TRBV27	-	-	CASSLNQGPRSNYEQYF	TGTGCCAGCAGTTTAAACCAGGGACCTCGAAGTAATTACGAGCAGTACTTC
TRBJ1-6	TRBV6-6	TRBD1	-	CASSPGQENNSPLHF	TGTGCCAGCAGCCCCGGACAGGAAAATAATTCACCCCTCCACTTT